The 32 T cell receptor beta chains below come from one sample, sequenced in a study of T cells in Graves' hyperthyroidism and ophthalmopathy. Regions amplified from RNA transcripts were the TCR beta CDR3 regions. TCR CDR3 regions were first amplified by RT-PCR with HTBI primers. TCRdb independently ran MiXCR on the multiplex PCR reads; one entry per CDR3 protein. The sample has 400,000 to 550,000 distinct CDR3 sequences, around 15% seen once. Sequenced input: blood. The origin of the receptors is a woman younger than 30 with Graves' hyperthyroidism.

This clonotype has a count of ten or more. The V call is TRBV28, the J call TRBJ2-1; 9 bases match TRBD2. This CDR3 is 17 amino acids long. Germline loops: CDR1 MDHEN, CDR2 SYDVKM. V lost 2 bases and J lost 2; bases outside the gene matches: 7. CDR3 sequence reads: CASSLPGLAPPYNEQFF. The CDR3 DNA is TGTGCCAGCAGTTTACCGGGACTAGCCCCTCCCTACAATGAGCAGTTCTTC. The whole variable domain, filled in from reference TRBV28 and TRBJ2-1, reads DVKVTQSSRYLVKRTGEKVFLECVQDMDHENMFWYRQDPGLGLRLIYFSYDVKMKEKGDIPEGYSVSREKKERFSLILESASTNQTSMYLCASSLPGLAPPYNEQFFGPGTRLTVL.

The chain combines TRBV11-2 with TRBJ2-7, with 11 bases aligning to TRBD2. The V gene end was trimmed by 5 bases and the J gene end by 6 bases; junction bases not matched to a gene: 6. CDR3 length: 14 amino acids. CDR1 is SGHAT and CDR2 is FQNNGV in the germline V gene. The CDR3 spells CASSKRTSGPEQYF. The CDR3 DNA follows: TGTGCCAGCAGCAAGAGGACTAGCGGGCCCGAGCAGTACTTC.

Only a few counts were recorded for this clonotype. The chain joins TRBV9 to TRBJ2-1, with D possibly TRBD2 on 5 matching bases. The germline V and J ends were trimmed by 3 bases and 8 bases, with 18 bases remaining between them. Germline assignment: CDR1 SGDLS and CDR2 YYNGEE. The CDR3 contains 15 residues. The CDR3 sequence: CASSAARLSGHEQFF. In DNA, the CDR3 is TGTGCCAGCAGCGCCGCTAGACTATCGGGCCATGAGCAGTTCTTC.

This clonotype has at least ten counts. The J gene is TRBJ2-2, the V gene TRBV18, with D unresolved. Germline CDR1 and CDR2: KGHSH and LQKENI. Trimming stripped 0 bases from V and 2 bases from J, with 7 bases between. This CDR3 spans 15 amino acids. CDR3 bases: TGTGCCAGCTCACCACCAAGCGTCAACACCGGGGAGCTGTTTTTT. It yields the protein CASSPPSVNTGELFF.

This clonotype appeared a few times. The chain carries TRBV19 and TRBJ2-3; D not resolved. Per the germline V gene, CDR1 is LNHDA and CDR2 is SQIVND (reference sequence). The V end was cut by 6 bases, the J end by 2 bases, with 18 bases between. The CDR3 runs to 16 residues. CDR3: CASRISDRTNTDTQYF. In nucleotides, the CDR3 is TGTGCCAGTAGGATCTCGGACCGCACTAACACAGATACGCAGTATTTT. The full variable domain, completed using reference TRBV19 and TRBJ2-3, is DGGITQSPKYLFRKEGQNVTLSCEQNLNHDAMYWYRQDPGQGLRLIYYSQIVNDFQKGDIAEGYSVSREKKESFPLTVTSAQKNPTAFYLCASRISDRTNTDTQYFGPGTRLTVL.

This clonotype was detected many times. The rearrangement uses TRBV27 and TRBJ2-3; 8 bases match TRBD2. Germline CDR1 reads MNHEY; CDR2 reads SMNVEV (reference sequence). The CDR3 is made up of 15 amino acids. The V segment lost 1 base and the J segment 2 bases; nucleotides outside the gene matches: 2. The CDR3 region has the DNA TGTGCCAGCAGTTTATACGGGGGGGACACAGATACGCAGTATTTT. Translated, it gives CASSLYGGDTDTQYF.

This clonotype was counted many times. CDR3 residues: CASRGRPTSSYEQYF. The DNA of the CDR3 is TGCGCCAGCAGGGGCAGACCGACCAGCTCCTACGAGCAGTACTTC. The chain uses TRBV5-1 and TRBJ2-7; D not certain. This CDR3 has 15 residues. The germline V gene encodes CDR1 SGHRS and CDR2 YFSETQ. Trimming took off 5 bases at V and 0 bases at J, with 15 bases between the two ends.

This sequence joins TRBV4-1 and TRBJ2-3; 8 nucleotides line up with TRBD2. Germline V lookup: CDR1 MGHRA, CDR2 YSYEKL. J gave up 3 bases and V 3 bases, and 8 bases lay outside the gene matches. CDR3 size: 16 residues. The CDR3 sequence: CASSQQLADSTDTQYF. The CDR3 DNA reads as TGCGCCAGCAGCCAGCAACTAGCGGATTCTACAGATACGCAGTATTTT.

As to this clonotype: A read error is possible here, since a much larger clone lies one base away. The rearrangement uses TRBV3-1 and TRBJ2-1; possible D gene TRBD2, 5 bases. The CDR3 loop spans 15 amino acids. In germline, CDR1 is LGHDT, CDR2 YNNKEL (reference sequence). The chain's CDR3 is CANSKDSNSYNEQFF. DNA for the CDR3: TGTGCCAACAGCAAGGACTCCAATTCCTACAATGAGCAGTTCTTC.

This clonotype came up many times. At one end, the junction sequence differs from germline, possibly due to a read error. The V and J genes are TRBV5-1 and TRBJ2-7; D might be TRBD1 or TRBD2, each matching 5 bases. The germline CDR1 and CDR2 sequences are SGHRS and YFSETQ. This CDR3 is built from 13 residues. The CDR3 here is CASSPGTNYEQYF. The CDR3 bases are TGTGCCAGCAGTCCTGGGACGAACTACGAGCAGTACTTC.

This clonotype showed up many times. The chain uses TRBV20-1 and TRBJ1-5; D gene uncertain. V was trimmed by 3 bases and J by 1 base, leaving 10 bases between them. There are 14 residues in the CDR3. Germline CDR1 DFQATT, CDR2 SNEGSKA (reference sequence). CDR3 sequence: CSASSGTSNQPQHF. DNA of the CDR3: TGCAGTGCTAGTTCAGGTACGAGCAATCAGCCCCAGCATTTT.

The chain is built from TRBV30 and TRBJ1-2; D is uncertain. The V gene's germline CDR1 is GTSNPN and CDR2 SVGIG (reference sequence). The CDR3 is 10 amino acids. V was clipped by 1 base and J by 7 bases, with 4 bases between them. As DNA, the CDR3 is TGTGCCTGGAGTGGGCCTGGCTACACCTTC. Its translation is CAWSGPGYTF.

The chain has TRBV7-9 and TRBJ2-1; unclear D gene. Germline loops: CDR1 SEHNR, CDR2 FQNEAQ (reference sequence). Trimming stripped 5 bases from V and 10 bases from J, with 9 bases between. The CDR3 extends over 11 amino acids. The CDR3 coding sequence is TGTGCCAGCAGCCCAAGAAGGGAGCAGTTCTTC. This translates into CASSPRREQFF.

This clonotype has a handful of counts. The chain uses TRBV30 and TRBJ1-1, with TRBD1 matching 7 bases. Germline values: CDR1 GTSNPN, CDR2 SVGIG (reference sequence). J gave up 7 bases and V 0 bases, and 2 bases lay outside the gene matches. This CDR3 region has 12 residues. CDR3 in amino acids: CAWSVQGYEAFF. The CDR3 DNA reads TGTGCCTGGAGTGTACAGGGGTATGAAGCTTTCTTT.

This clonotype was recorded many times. The CDR3 nucleotides read TGTGCCAGCAGCAAGACTAGCGGGAGACAAGAGACCCAGTACTTC. Translating it yields CASSKTSGRQETQYF. The rearrangement joins TRBV7-2 to TRBJ2-5, with TRBD2 matching over 12 bases. The junction had 3 bases not matched to a gene; V was cut back by 5 bases and J by 2 bases. Germline CDR1 is SGHTA and CDR2 is FQGNSA. The CDR3 has 15 residues.

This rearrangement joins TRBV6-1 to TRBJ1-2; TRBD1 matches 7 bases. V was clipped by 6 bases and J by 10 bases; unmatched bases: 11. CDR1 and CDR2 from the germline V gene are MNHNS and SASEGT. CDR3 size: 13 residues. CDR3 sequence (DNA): TGTGCCAGCAGCCCCGGGACAGCCGCTTTCTACACCTTC. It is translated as CASSPGTAAFYTF.

The CDR3 coding sequence is TGTGCCACCAGTGATTTGCTGGGGGGGATTGTGGTGAACACCGGGGAGCTGTTTTTT. This translates into CATSDLLGGIVVNTGELFF. The V call is TRBV24-1, the J call TRBJ2-2; TRBD2 agrees at 7 bases. After removal of 0 bases from V and 1 base from J, the junction contained 10 bases not matched to a gene. This CDR3 is built from 19 residues. Looked up from germline, CDR1 is KGHDR and CDR2 is SFDVKD.

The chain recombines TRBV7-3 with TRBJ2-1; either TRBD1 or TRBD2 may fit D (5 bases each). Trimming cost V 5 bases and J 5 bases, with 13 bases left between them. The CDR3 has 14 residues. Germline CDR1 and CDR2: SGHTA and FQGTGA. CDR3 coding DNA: TGTGCCAGCAGCCTGGACGGGACGCACAATGAGCAGTTCTTC. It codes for CASSLDGTHNEQFF.

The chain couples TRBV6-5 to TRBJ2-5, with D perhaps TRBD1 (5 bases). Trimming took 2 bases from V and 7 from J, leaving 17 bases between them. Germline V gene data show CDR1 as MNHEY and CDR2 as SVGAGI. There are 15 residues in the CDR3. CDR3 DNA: TGTGCCAGCAGTTACCGACAGCCACCCAGTGGGACCCAGTACTTC. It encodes CASSYRQPPSGTQYF.

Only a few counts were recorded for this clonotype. The CDR3 loop reads CASGRDRGNIHEQYF. CDR3 DNA sequence: TGTGCCAGCGGCCGGGACAGGGGAAATATCCACGAGCAGTACTTC. V gene TRBV6-1 combines with J gene TRBJ2-7; 10 bases are a match to TRBD1. Germline CDR1 and CDR2: MNHNS and SASEGT. The V gene end was trimmed by 8 bases and the J gene end by 5 bases; junction bases not matched to a gene: 12. The CDR3 has 15 residues.

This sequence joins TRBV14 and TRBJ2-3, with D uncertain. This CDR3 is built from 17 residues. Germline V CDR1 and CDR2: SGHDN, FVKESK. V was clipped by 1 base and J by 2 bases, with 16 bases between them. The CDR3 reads CASSQGKVNPTTDTQYF. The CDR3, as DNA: TGTGCCAGCAGCCAAGGGAAAGTGAATCCTACCACAGATACGCAGTATTTT.

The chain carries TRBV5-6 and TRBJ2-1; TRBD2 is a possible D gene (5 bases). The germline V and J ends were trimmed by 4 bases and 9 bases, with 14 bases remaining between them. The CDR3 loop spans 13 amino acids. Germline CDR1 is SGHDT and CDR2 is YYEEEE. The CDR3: CASSPESSVEQFF. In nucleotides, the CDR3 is TGTGCCAGCAGCCCGGAGAGTAGCGTTGAGCAGTTCTTC.

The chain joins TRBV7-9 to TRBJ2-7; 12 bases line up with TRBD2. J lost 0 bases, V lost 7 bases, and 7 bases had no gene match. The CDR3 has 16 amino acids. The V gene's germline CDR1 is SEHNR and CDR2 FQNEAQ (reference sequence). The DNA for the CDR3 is TGTGCCAGCACTATCCAGACTAGCGGGAGCTCCTACGAGCAGTACTTC. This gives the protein CASTIQTSGSSYEQYF.

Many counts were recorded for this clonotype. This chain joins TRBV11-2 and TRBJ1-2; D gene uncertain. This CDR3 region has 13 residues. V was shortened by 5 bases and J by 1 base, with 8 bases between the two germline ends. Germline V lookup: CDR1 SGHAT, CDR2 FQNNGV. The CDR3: CASSRDFNYGYTF. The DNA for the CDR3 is TGTGCCAGCAGCAGAGATTTTAACTATGGCTACACCTTC.

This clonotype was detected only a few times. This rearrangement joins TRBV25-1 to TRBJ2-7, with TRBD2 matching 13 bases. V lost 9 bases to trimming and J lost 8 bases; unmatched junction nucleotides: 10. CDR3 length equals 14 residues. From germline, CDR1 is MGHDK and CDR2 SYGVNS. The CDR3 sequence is CASHPRTSGSKQYF. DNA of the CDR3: TGTGCCAGTCACCCCCGGACTAGCGGGAGTAAGCAGTACTTC.

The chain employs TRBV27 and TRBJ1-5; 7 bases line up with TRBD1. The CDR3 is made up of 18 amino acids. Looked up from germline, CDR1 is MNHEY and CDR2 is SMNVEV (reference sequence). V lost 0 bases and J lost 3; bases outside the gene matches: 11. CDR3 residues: CASSLSAGGTANNQPQHF. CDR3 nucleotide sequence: TGTGCCAGCAGTTTATCGGCGGGCGGGACAGCAAACAATCAGCCCCAGCATTTT.

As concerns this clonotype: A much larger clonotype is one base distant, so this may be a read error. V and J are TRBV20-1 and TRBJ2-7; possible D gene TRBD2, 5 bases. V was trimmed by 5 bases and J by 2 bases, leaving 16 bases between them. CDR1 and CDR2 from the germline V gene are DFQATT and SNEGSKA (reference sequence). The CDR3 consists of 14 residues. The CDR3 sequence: CSAGPSTTAYEQYF. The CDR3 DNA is TGCAGTGCTGGTCCGTCGACTACTGCCTACGAGCAGTACTTC.

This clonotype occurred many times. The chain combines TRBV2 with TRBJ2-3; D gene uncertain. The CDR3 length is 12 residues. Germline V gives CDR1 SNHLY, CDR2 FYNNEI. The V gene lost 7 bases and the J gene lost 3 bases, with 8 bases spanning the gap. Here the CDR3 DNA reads TGTGCCAGCACGAGGAAGACAGATACGCAGTATTTT. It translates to CASTRKTDTQYF.

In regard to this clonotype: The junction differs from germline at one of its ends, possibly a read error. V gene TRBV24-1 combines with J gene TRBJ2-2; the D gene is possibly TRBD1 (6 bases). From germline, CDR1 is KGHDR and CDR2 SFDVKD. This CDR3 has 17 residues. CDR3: CATSDEQGGDNTRELFF. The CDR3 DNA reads TGTGCCACCAGTGATGAACAGGGTGGGGATAACACCAGGGAGCTGTTTTTT.

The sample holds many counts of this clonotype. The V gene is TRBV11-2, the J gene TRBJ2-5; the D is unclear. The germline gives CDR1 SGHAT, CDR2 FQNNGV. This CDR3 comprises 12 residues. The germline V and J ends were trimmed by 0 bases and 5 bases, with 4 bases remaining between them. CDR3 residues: CASSLDVETQYF. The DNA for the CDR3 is TGTGCCAGCAGCTTAGACGTGGAGACCCAGTACTTC.

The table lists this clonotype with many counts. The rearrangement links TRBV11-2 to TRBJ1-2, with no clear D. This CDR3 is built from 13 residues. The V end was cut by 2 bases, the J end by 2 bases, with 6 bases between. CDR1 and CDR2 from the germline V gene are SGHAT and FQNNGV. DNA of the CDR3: TGTGCCAGCAGCTTAAGTCCAAACTATGGCTACACCTTC. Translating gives CASSLSPNYGYTF.

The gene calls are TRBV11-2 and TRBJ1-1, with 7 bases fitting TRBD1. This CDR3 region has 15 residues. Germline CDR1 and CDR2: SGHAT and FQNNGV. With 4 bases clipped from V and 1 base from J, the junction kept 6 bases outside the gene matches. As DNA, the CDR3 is TGTGCCAGCAGCTGGAGGGGGCGCGGGAACACTGAAGCTTTCTTT. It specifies CASSWRGRGNTEAFF.